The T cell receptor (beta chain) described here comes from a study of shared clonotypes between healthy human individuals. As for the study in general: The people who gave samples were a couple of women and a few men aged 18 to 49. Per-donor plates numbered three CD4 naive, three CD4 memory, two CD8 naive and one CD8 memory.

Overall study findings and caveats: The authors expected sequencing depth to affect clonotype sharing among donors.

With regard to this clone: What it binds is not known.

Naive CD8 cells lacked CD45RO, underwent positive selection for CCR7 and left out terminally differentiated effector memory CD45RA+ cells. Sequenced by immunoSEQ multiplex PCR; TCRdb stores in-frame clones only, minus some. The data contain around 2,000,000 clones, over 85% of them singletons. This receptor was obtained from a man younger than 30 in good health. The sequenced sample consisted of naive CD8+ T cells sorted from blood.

The CDR3 coding sequence is TGTGCCTGTGACGGGACCTACGAGCAGTACTTC. This sequence encodes CACDGTYEQYF. The chain has TRBV30 and TRBJ2-7, with TRBD2 as a possible D gene (5 bases). V was clipped by 6 bases and J by 2 bases, with 8 bases between them. There are 11 residues in the CDR3. Per the germline V gene, CDR1 is GTSNPN and CDR2 is SVGIG (reference sequence).